This entry is about one T cell receptor (beta chain). As yet, its antigen is unknown. These data are taken from a study of Tregs in tolerant kidney transplant recipients. General study points: Activated donor B cell expansion appeared to reveal the most relevant donor-specific TCRbeta repertoire. Nucleotide sequences could not be compared across some patients' samples due to primer changes. In tolerant patients, donor-specific Tregs outgrew total Tregs, suggesting antigen-driven expansion. Few patients were studied, so findings need validation in larger groups.

Recipients received nonmyeloablative bone marrow transplants from related graft donors, with transient mixed chimerism. This CDR3 region has 13 residues. The germline V gene has CDR1 KGHSH and CDR2 LQKENI. Between the trimmed V and J ends, which lost 2 bases and 4 bases, there was a span of 6 bases. Sequencing used immunoSEQ multiplex PCR; TCRdb keeps in-frame clones, though not all of them. The sample contains 75,000 to 100,000 clones, over 85% of which appear only once. This receptor was taken from a human patient who received a combined kidney and bone marrow transplant. Some T cells may trace back to the graft donor. The V and J genes are TRBV18 and TRBJ2-1; D is ambiguous. The sample consisted of CD4+ T cells from blood (PBMCs), taken 12 months after the transplant. The CDR3 coding sequence is TGTGCCAGCTCACCATCAGCGTACAATGAGCAGTTCTTC. Translating gives CASSPSAYNEQFF.